The 31 T cell receptor beta chains in this list originate from one sample, sequenced in a study of metastatic and nonmetastatic thyroid tumors. MiXCR was used by TCRdb to re-call the PCR reads. Here the sample spans some 26,000 clones, less than 4% being singletons. No patient received treatment before thyroid surgery. Material for sequencing was blood. All receptors derive from a male donor with papillary thyroid cancer or a benign thyroid nodule (not recorded which). Some clones in this sample may be carry-over from other donors' samples.

This rearrangement joins TRBV9 to TRBJ1-1; maybe TRBD1 (6 bases). The CDR3 has 14 amino acids. Trimming stripped 3 bases from V and 7 bases from J, with 16 bases between. Germline CDR1 SGDLS, CDR2 YYNGEE. The CDR3 region is CASSGLRGGDEAFF. The CDR3 DNA sequence: TGTGCCAGCAGCGGACTCAGGGGAGGTGATGAAGCTTTCTTT.

This clone was counted between two and nine times. This chain joins TRBV5-8 and TRBJ2-3; D call uncertain. Trimming shortened V by 0 bases and J by 7 bases, and 12 bases separated the two germline ends. This CDR3 is built from 14 residues. Germline V lookup: CDR1 SGHTS, CDR2 YDEGEE. CDR3 nucleotide sequence: TGTGCCAGCAGCTTGGCCTACAGTGGGTATACGCAGTATTTT. This sequence encodes CASSLAYSGYTQYF.

This clone came up a few times. One base away lies a much larger clone, so this may be a sequencing read error. The same CDR3 also results from other DNA sequences found in this sample. V and J are TRBV5-4 and TRBJ2-2; D ambiguous. The germline CDR1 and CDR2 sequences are SGHNT and YYREEE (reference sequence). CDR3 length: 14 amino acids. V lost 3 bases and J 8 bases, leaving 14 bases between the germline ends. CDR3 DNA sequence: TGTGCCAGCAGCTCCCCCGGTACATTAGGGGAGCTGTTTTTT. Translating gives CASSSPGTLGELFF.

By sample share, this clone is medium-sized. The genes are TRBV20-1 and TRBJ1-2; 10 bases align to TRBD1. CDR3 length: 14 residues. Germline loops: CDR1 DFQATT, CDR2 SNEGSKA (reference sequence). The trim removed 1 base at V and 4 bases at J, leaving 3 bases unmatched. Here the CDR3 DNA reads TGCAGTGCTAGAGTGGACAGGGGGGTCTATGGCTACACCTTC. This codes for CSARVDRGVYGYTF.

In this sample, this clone is medium-sized (0.01 to 0.1%). This chain uses TRBV6-2 or TRBV6-3 with TRBJ2-3; maybe TRBD2 (6 bases). V was shortened by 9 bases and J by 2 bases, with 12 bases between the two germline ends. In germline, CDR1 is MNHEY, CDR2 SVGEGT. The CDR3 runs 13 residues. DNA for the CDR3: TGTGCCAGTAGTGCGGGGATCACAGATACGCAGTATTTT. Translation gives CASSAGITDTQYF.

This clone has ten or more counts. V gene TRBV11-2 combines with J gene TRBJ2-3; the D is unclear. V shed 6 bases and J shed 2 bases, with 3 bases lying between them. The CDR3 is 11 amino acids. The germline CDR1 and CDR2 sequences are SGHAT and FQNNGV. The CDR3 nucleotides read TGTGCCAGCAGAGACACAGATACGCAGTATTTT. Residues: CASRDTDTQYF.

This clone turned up a few times. This chain connects TRBV6-2 or TRBV6-3 to TRBJ1-2; 8 nucleotides agree with TRBD1. The germline CDR1 and CDR2 sequences are MNHEY and SVGEGT. The CDR3 runs to 13 residues. CDR3 sequence (DNA): TGTGCTAGTTCCCTGGTGGACAGGGAAGGCTACACCTTC. Amino acids: CASSLVDREGYTF.

This clone was recorded many times. The V and J genes are TRBV24-1 and TRBJ1-5; D is unresolved. CDR1 is KGHDR, CDR2 SFDVKD, per germline. This CDR3 contains 14 residues. V lost 6 bases and J 0 bases, leaving 8 bases between the germline ends. The CDR3 is CATSLGYSNQPQHF. The CDR3 coding sequence is TGTGCCACCAGTCTCGGGTATAGCAATCAGCCCCAGCATTTT.

This clone occurred many times. This sequence joins TRBV6-2 or TRBV6-3 and TRBJ2-4, with 9 nucleotides matching TRBD2. The germline CDR1 and CDR2 sequences are MNHEY and SVGEGT. This CDR3 spans 16 amino acids. V lost 7 bases and J lost 1; bases outside the gene matches: 8. CDR3 DNA sequence: TGTGCCAGCAATGCCCTAGCGGGGAGGGCCAAAAACATTCAGTACTTC. Translated, it gives CASNALAGRAKNIQYF.

As to this clone: This sample includes further DNA sequences coding for the same CDR3. The chain is built from TRBV28 and TRBJ1-2; D is undetermined. The ends were cut back, 6 bases at V and 9 bases at J, with 20 bases in the middle. The length of the CDR3 is 14 residues. In germline, CDR1 is MDHEN, CDR2 SYDVKM. The CDR3 sequence: CASSLGTGVGSYTF. The DNA of the CDR3 is TGTGCCAGCAGCCTAGGTACCGGGGTCGGGAGCTACACCTTC.

As regards this clone: Being one base from a much bigger clone, this may be a read error. The chain couples TRBV6-1 to TRBJ2-2; D is possibly TRBD2 (7 bases). The CDR3 extends over 16 amino acids. Trimming stripped 6 bases from V and 5 bases from J, with 19 bases between. In germline, CDR1 is MNHNS, CDR2 SASEGT. For the CDR3, the DNA is TGTGCCAGCAGGGTCACAGGGTGGGGAGGGACCGGGGAGCTGTTTTTT. Its protein is CASRVTGWGGTGELFF.

This clone has only a few counts. A much larger clone is a single base away; this may be a read error. In the same sample, other DNA sequences code for this CDR3. The rearrangement links TRBV7-2 to TRBJ2-4; no firm D call. Germline-derived CDR1 and CDR2 are SGHTA and FQGNSA. The CDR3 has 14 amino acids. V lost 7 bases and J 1 base, leaving 11 bases between the germline ends. The CDR3 DNA follows: TGTGCCAGCAACGAAGGTGACGCCAAAAACATTCAGTACTTC. Its translation is CASNEGDAKNIQYF.

In its sample, this clone is medium-sized. The chain is built from TRBV11-2 and TRBJ2-1; 9 nucleotides align to TRBD1. Germline V gives CDR1 SGHAT, CDR2 FQNNGV. The junction had 11 bases not matched to a gene; V was cut back by 1 base and J by 7 bases. The CDR3 covers 17 residues. The CDR3 nucleotides are TGTGCCAGCAGCTTAGGTCGGGGACAGGGAAGGAGGAATGAGCAGTTCTTC. This gives the protein CASSLGRGQGRRNEQFF. The full variable domain, in which reference TRBV11-2 and TRBJ2-1 provide the parts outside the CDR3, is EAGVAQSPRYKIIEKRQSVAFWCNPISGHATLYWYQQILGQGPKLLIQFQNNGVVDDSQLPKDRFSAERLKGVDSTLKIQPAKLEDSAVYLCASSLGRGQGRRNEQFFGPGTRLTVL.

This clone was found a few times. V is TRBV6-1 and J is TRBJ1-4; D not resolved. Trimming removed 4 bases at V and 9 bases at J, with 18 bases between. The CDR3 loop spans 15 amino acids. In germline, CDR1 is MNHNS, CDR2 SASEGT. The CDR3 coding sequence is TGTGCCAGCAGTGCCAACCCGACCGGGGAAAAAAAACTGTTTTTT. Translating gives CASSANPTGEKKLFF.

This clone showed up just a few times. This chain links TRBV11-2 with TRBJ1-3; D is unclear. From germline, CDR1 is SGHAT and CDR2 FQNNGV. This CDR3 has 13 residues. V was clipped by 0 bases and J by 4 bases, with 4 bases between them. CDR3 sequence: CASSLDRGNTIYF. For the CDR3, the DNA is TGTGCCAGCAGCTTAGATCGGGGAAACACCATATATTTT.

This clone was seen repeatedly, ten times or more. This rearrangement joins TRBV6-6 to TRBJ2-2; 13 bases line up with TRBD2. Germline V CDR1 and CDR2: MNHNY, SVGAGI (reference sequence). This CDR3 comprises 18 residues. The V segment lost 0 bases and the J segment 4 bases; nucleotides outside the gene matches: 5. The CDR3: CASSYSGLAGSGTGELFF. The CDR3 DNA is TGTGCCAGCAGTTACTCGGGACTAGCGGGATCGGGCACCGGGGAGCTGTTTTTT.

This clone was detected a few times. V gene TRBV12-3 or TRBV12-4 combines with J gene TRBJ2-2; TRBD1 agrees at 9 bases. The CDR3 covers 17 residues. V lost 3 bases and J lost 4; bases outside the gene matches: 9. In nucleotides, the CDR3 is TGTGCCAGCAGTTTCTGGACAGGGGCTATAAGCACCGGGGAGCTGTTTTTT. Protein sequence: CASSFWTGAISTGELFF.

This clone was seen a handful of times. Other DNA sequences from this sample encode an identical CDR3 as well. This chain uses TRBV10-2 with TRBJ1-2; unclear D gene. Germline values: CDR1 WSHSY, CDR2 SAAADI. V was clipped by 2 bases and J by 4 bases, with 11 bases between them. The CDR3 extends over 14 amino acids. This CDR3 is CASSEPGSVYGYTF. In nucleotides, the CDR3 is TGCGCCAGCAGTGAGCCGGGCAGCGTCTATGGCTACACCTTC.

This clone is termed medium-sized. This chain links TRBV6-1 with TRBJ1-4; D possibly corresponds to TRBD1 (5 bases). V was pared by 11 bases and J by 6 bases, with 19 bases between. Germline CDR1 is MNHNS and CDR2 is SASEGT. The CDR3 runs to 14 residues. The CDR3 loop is CACSEGRRDEKLFF. DNA of the CDR3: TGTGCCTGCTCCGAGGGACGGCGGGATGAAAAACTGTTTTTT.

This clone was observed a few times. J is TRBJ2-2 and V is TRBV6-1; TRBD2 matches at 9 bases. V lost 9 bases, J lost 7 bases, and 9 bases stayed unmatched. The CDR3 totals 14 residues. Germline CDR1 and CDR2: MNHNS and SASEGT. CDR3: CASSERGAGGELFF. CDR3 bases: TGTGCCAGTTCGGAGCGGGGGGCAGGCGGGGAGCTGTTTTTT.

This clone was observed at least ten times. The rearrangement joins TRBV30 to TRBJ1-1; D is ambiguous. Germline CDR1 and CDR2: GTSNPN and SVGIG (reference sequence). Trimming pared 4 bases from V and 5 bases from J, leaving 14 bases between. This CDR3 is built from 13 residues. For the CDR3, the DNA is TGTGCCTGGAATCGGAACGAGGGAACTGAAGCTTTCTTT. Translation: CAWNRNEGTEAFF.

This clone ranks as medium-sized. The gene calls are TRBV6-1 and TRBJ2-3, with a tentative D call TRBD1 (5 bases). V was clipped by 7 bases and J by 6 bases, with 14 bases between them. This CDR3 is 13 amino acids long. The germline gives CDR1 MNHNS, CDR2 SASEGT. CDR3 region: CASNLQVGDTQYF. The DNA of the CDR3 is TGTGCCAGCAATCTACAGGTTGGGGATACGCAGTATTTT.

This clone occurred many times. The chain carries TRBV9 and TRBJ2-7, with 9 positions matching TRBD2. The CDR3 is made up of 15 amino acids. V lost 2 bases to trimming and J lost 2 bases; unmatched junction nucleotides: 5. Germline V gene sequence: CDR1 SGDLS, CDR2 YYNGEE. The CDR3 region is CASSVAGGRAYEQYF. CDR3 nucleotides: TGTGCCAGCAGCGTCGCAGGCGGGAGGGCCTACGAGCAGTACTTC.

This clone was recorded a few times. The CDR3 spells CASGLYGIQTEAFF. The CDR3 region has the DNA TGTGCTAGTGGTTTGTACGGAATCCAAACTGAAGCTTTCTTT. The V gene is TRBV12-5, the J gene TRBJ1-1; D is undetermined. CDR1 and CDR2 from the germline V gene are LGHNT and FRNRAP. V lost 2 bases and J 5 bases, leaving 12 bases between the germline ends. CDR3 length equals 14 residues. The variable domain in full, completed from reference TRBV12-5 and TRBJ1-1, reads DARVTQTPRHKVTEMGQEVTMRCQPILGHNTVFWYRQTMMQGLELLAYFRNRAPLDDSGMPKDRFSAEMPDATLATLKIQPSEPRDSAVYFCASGLYGIQTEAFFGQGTRLTVV.

This clone has only a few counts. The chain employs TRBV20-1 and TRBJ2-7; 10 bases fit TRBD1. This CDR3 has 16 residues. Germline V gives CDR1 DFQATT, CDR2 SNEGSKA (reference sequence). J gave up 4 bases and V 1 base, and 10 bases lay outside the gene matches. CDR3 sequence reads: CSARGGTGEKTYEQYF. The CDR3 region has the DNA TGCAGTGCTAGAGGCGGGACAGGGGAGAAGACGTACGAGCAGTACTTC.

This clone was seen only a few times. The chain couples TRBV27 to TRBJ1-5; D unresolved. The CDR3 runs 12 residues. With 5 bases removed from V and 5 bases from J, the gap between germline ends came to 7 bases. Germline values: CDR1 MNHEY, CDR2 SMNVEV (reference sequence). The CDR3 region has the DNA TGTGCCAGCAGTCAGACCGATCAGCCCCAGCATTTT. Protein product: CASSQTDQPQHF.

This clone showed up many times. The chain recombines TRBV5-1 with TRBJ2-3; TRBD2 matches at 8 bases. The germline CDR1 and CDR2 sequences are SGHRS and YFSETQ. This CDR3 is built from 17 residues. V trimming: 0 bases; J trimming: 1 base; junction bases outside the gene matches: 7. CDR3 sequence (DNA): TGCGCCAGCAGCTTGGGCCCCACCGGGAGGGGCACAGATACGCAGTATTTT. Its translation: CASSLGPTGRGTDTQYF.

The chain combines TRBV20-1 with TRBJ2-5; 8 positions match TRBD1. Germline V gene lookup returns CDR1 DFQATT and CDR2 SNEGSKA (reference sequence). With 6 bases clipped from V and 5 bases from J, the junction kept 8 bases outside the gene matches. This CDR3 contains 13 residues. The CDR3 loop reads CSASQGARETQYF. The CDR3 DNA reads as TGCAGTGCCTCGCAGGGGGCGAGGGAGACCCAGTACTTC.

This clone came up a few times. Here the CDR3 reads CASSIFGTGPGNGYTF. As DNA, the CDR3 is TGTGCCAGTAGTATCTTCGGGACAGGTCCGGGGAATGGCTACACCTTC. The rearrangement uses TRBV19 and TRBJ1-2; 8 positions agree with TRBD1. V shed 3 bases and J 6 bases; nucleotides not matched to a gene: 12. The germline gives CDR1 LNHDA, CDR2 SQIVND (reference sequence). CDR3 length equals 16 residues.

This clone has just a few counts. V gene TRBV6-5 combines with J gene TRBJ1-5; D unclear. The CDR3 length is 12 residues. Germline V lookup: CDR1 MNHEY, CDR2 SVGAGI. V lost 2 bases and J 9 bases, leaving 8 bases between the germline ends. This CDR3 is CASSYGVGPQHF. In DNA, the CDR3 is TGTGCCAGCAGTTACGGGGTAGGGCCCCAGCATTTT.

This clone was found many times. The chain has TRBV7-3 and TRBJ2-1; TRBD2 is a possible D gene (5 bases). V was clipped by 3 bases and J by 8 bases, with 5 bases between them. Germline V gene data show CDR1 as SGHTA and CDR2 as FQGTGA. This CDR3 region has 11 residues. The CDR3 here is CASSFGDEQFF. CDR3 nucleotides: TGTGCCAGCAGCTTCGGGGATGAGCAGTTCTTC.